Following are 7 T cell receptor beta chains from one sample sequenced in a study of control samples from healthy donors and cancer patients. Sequencing used immunoSEQ multiplex PCR; TCRdb keeps in-frame clones, though not all of them. Among 350,000 to 450,000 clones listed, 90% were seen once. Sequences were obtained from PBMCs. The origin of the receptors is a man aged 35-49 years with head and neck cancer.

As to this clone: Other DNA sequences within the sample encode an identical CDR3. The gene calls are TRBV28 and TRBJ2-1; 8 bases line up with TRBD2. V dropped 6 bases and J dropped 0; count of bases not matched to a gene: 4. The CDR3 is 15 residues long. Per germline, CDR1 MDHEN and CDR2 SYDVKM. CDR3 bases: TGTGCCAGCAGCCCCGGGGGGGGCTCCTACAATGAGCAGTTCTTC. It is translated as CASSPGGGSYNEQFF.

The chain is built from TRBV19 and TRBJ1-2, with 10 bases that match TRBD1. CDR1 is LNHDA, CDR2 SQIVND, per germline (reference sequence). The CDR3 spans 17 residues. With 1 base clipped from V and 8 bases from J, the junction kept 13 bases outside the gene matches. The CDR3 DNA reads as TGTGCCAGTAGTATAGTGGAAGGGGGACAGGGGATCTACGGCTACACCTTC. This codes for CASSIVEGGQGIYGYTF.

This sequence joins TRBV10-3 and TRBJ2-5; 7 nucleotides agree with TRBD1. V shed 5 bases, J shed 3 bases, and the junction held 3 bases outside the gene matches. The germline gives CDR1 ENHRY, CDR2 SYGVKD. CDR3 length: 13 residues. CDR3 DNA sequence: TGTGCCATCAGTCGGCAGGGGGAAGAGACCCAGTACTTC. Amino acid sequence: CAISRQGEETQYF.

The chain is built from TRBV7-6 and TRBJ2-5, with D perhaps matching TRBD2 (5 bases). V was clipped by 5 bases and J by 5 bases, with 6 bases between them. This CDR3 comprises 11 residues. Germline CDR1 and CDR2: SGHVS and FNYEAQ. The CDR3 protein is CASSQRETQYF. CDR3 DNA: TGTGCCAGCAGCCAGCGGGAGACCCAGTACTTC.

This chain uses TRBV7-9 with TRBJ1-6; 9 bases fit TRBD1. The junction had 8 bases not matched to a gene; V was cut back by 5 bases and J by 6 bases. From germline, CDR1 is SEHNR and CDR2 FQNEAQ (reference sequence). The CDR3 runs 16 residues. Written as DNA, the CDR3 is TGTGCCAGCAGCCAACAGGGGGCGCGGAGTAATTCACCCCTCCACTTT. Encoded protein: CASSQQGARSNSPLHF.

As to this clone: A read error may produce the germline difference seen at one junction end. J is TRBJ1-3 and V is TRBV5-6; D remains unclear. The CDR3 is made up of 14 amino acids. Germline loops: CDR1 SGHDT, CDR2 YYEEEE. The chain's CDR3 is CASSQGRSRNTIYF. In DNA form, the CDR3 reads TGTGCCAGCAGCCAAGGACGCTCTCGAAACACCATATATTTT. Full variable domain (outside the CDR3, taken from reference TRBV5-6 and TRBJ1-3): DAGVTQSPTHLIKTRGQQVTLRCSPKSGHDTVSWYQQALGQGPQFIFQYYEEEERQRGNFPDRFSGHQFPNYSSELNVNALLLGDSALYLCASSQGRSRNTIYFGEGSWLTVV.

Turning to this clone: Other nucleotide sequences in the sample specify the same CDR3. V and J are TRBV7-8 and TRBJ1-1; maybe TRBD1 (5 bases). Trimming pared 1 base from V and 1 base from J, leaving 10 bases between. CDR1 and CDR2 (germline): SGHVS, FQNEAQ. This CDR3 is built from 15 residues. This chain's CDR3 is CASSLEGRGNTEAFF. CDR3 sequence (DNA): TGTGCCAGCAGCTTAGAGGGACGGGGGAACACTGAAGCTTTCTTT.